This TCR beta chain derives from a study of blood T cell repertoires in COVID-19. The table came from immunoSEQ multiplex PCR; TCRdb's copy has only in-frame clones and leaves some out. Of roughly 190,000 clones listed, roughly 84% were seen once; the top ten hold 3% to 3.5%. This CDR3 has 15 amino acids. Germline CDR1 reads KGHSH; CDR2 reads LQKENI. V was trimmed by 4 bases and J by 0 bases, leaving 12 bases between them. This sequence was found in a woman aged 25 to 39 who had been exposed to COVID-19. The sample comprised PBMCs or T cells enriched from blood (not recorded which). The chain links TRBV18 to TRBJ1-2; D unclear. The CDR3 DNA follows: TGTGCCAGCTCACACGGGAATAAAGCTAACTATGGCTACACCTTC. Protein product: CASSHGNKANYGYTF.